One T cell receptor beta chain is described in this entry. Its antigen is not identified. CDR3 size: 11 residues. Germline lookup yields CDR1 LNHDA and CDR2 SQIVND (reference sequence). Between the trimmed V and J ends, which lost 10 bases and 4 bases, there was a span of 10 bases. This sample is part of a study of cytomegalovirus exposure and HLA in healthy donors. Study-wide results and caveats: Associated with HLA alleles at 0.05 false discovery rate in a later analysis were about 17,000 TCR beta sequences. Later, TCR association rates were found to vary by HLA locus, highest for DRB1 and lowest for HLA-C. V- and J-gene trimming in TCR beta was tied to a missense DCLRE1C variant by an analysis performed later.

PCR employed 60 Vbeta and 13 Jbeta primers. Profiling relied on immunoSEQ multiplex PCR, and the TCRdb table lists in-frame clones only, not all of them. Of over 150,000 clones in the sample, around 85% were seen once. Sequencing was carried out using PBMCs. This sequence was found in a male donor in good health and CMV-seronegative. V usage is TRBV19 and J usage is TRBJ1-1, with D possibly being TRBD1 (5 bases). CDR3 nucleotide sequence: TGTGCCACCAAAGGGGCCACTGAAGCTTTCTTT. It encodes CATKGATEAFF.